This is a list of T cell receptor beta chains from one sample in a study of CD8 T cells in Susac syndrome. TCRdb passed the immunoSEQ multiplex PCR reads through MiXCR, listing each CDR3 protein once. The sample lists more than 95,000 distinct CDR3 sequences, around 96% occurring once. The sample comprised CD4+ T cells from PBMCs. The origin of the receptors is a human donor in good health. Both conserved end residues are part of each CDR3. The order of the fields is J gene, V gene, CDR3 length, D gene, CDR3 protein, CDR3 DNA. D genes are given only for firm matches.

>TRBJ1-2|TRBV2|14|.
CASSGRVANYGYTF
TGTGCCAGCAGTGGACGGGTAGCTAACTATGGCTACACCTTC
>TRBJ1-3|TRBV6-1|16|.
CASIPPWAGPGNTIYF
TGTGCCAGCATTCCCCCCTGGGCGGGTCCTGGAAACACCATATATTTT
>TRBJ1-3|TRBV3-1|15|TRBD1
CASSQETGSGNTIYF
TGTGCCAGCAGCCAGGAGACAGGGAGTGGAAACACCATATATTTT
>TRBJ2-5|TRBV11-2|12|.
CASSPAAETQYF
TGTGCCAGCAGCCCGGCTGCAGAGACCCAGTACTTC
>TRBJ2-3|TRBV20-1|15|TRBD2
CSARDGREEADTQYF
TGCAGTGCTAGAGATGGGCGGGAGGAGGCGGATACGCAGTATTTT
>TRBJ2-5|TRBV18|12|.
CASSPSEETQYF
TGTGCCAGCTCCCCCTCGGAAGAGACCCAGTACTTC
>TRBJ2-1|TRBV20-1|15|TRBD2
CSATLTSGPYNEQFF
TGCAGTGCTACCCTTACTAGCGGGCCCTACAATGAGCAGTTCTTC
>TRBJ2-2|TRBV2|17|TRBD2
CASSEIAGGPETGELFF
TGTGCCAGCAGTGAAATAGCGGGAGGGCCAGAAACCGGGGAGCTGTTTTTT
>TRBJ2-7|TRBV12-3/TRBV12-4|16|TRBD2
CASSLGEGQGIYEQYF
TGTGCCAGCAGTTTAGGGGAGGGCCAAGGTATTTACGAGCAGTACTTC
>TRBJ2-1|TRBV2|14|.
CATWDVDSYNEQFF
TGTGCCACATGGGACGTAGACTCCTACAATGAGCAGTTCTTC